The present entry profiles one T cell receptor beta chain with its context. Its antigen remains unknown. The sample comes from a study of shared clonotypes between healthy human individuals. Study summary: The donor pool was made up of a couple of women and three men aged 18 to 49. Whole-study findings and limits: Larger estimated richness was generally recorded for naive subsets relative to memory subsets. Lower generation probabilities were found for non-shared clonotypes than for those shared by all four donors.

The method was immunoSEQ multiplex PCR; TCRdb's version includes in-frame clones alone and lacks a portion of them. This table has about 580,000 clones, roughly 98% appearing once. Positive CCR7 selection of CD45RO-negative cells yielded the naive CD8 cells, and terminally differentiated effector memory CD45RA+ cells were excluded. Donors were healthy HIV-negative adults without recently reported acute infections or vaccinations. The germline V gene has CDR1 SEHNR and CDR2 FQNEAQ (reference sequence). V gave up 2 bases and J gave up 3 bases, with 5 bases separating them. The CDR3 sequence is 13 residues long.

The chain recombines TRBV7-9 with TRBJ2-1; unclear D gene. This clonotype originated in a man aged 25-40 years in good health. The sequenced sample was naive CD8+ T cells sorted from blood. The CDR3 region is CASSLHVYNEQFF. The CDR3 DNA sequence: TGTGCCAGCAGCTTACATGTCTACAATGAGCAGTTCTTC.